This T cell receptor (beta chain) stems from a study of immune heterogeneity within non-small cell lung tumors. Germline CDR1 reads MGHRA; CDR2 reads YSYEKL. V was cut by 0 bases and J by 5 bases, with 11 bases left in between. CDR3 size: 16 residues. Study-wide points: Each patient's tumor sites shared recurring identical dominant CDR3 beta clonotypes, and individual sites also carried their own high-frequency clones.

Template came from bulk tumor genomic DNA, at roughly 580 ng per sample. Each primary tumor yielded several biopsies, collected far apart from one another at surgery. These patients got curative surgery after being newly diagnosed with untreated non-small cell lung cancer. Non-small cell lung cancer patients, newly diagnosed and having surgery with curative intent, served as donors. About this clonotype: Its antigen is not known.

Amplification of TCR beta CDR3 was performed by multiplex PCR with 32 V and 13 J primers. TCRdb re-analysed the multiplex PCR reads in MiXCR, keeping a single row per CDR3 protein. The sample records around 30,000 distinct CDR3 sequences, around 30% being singletons. The sequence was obtained from a man aged 35-49 years with non-small cell lung cancer. The gene calls are TRBV4-1 and TRBJ1-6, with D tentatively TRBD1 (5 bases). Sequencing used lung tumor tissue. CDR3 loop: CASSQERGLNNSPLHF. The CDR3 DNA reads TGCGCCAGCAGCCAAGAGAGGGGACTAAATAATTCACCCCTCCACTTT.